The text below deals with one T cell receptor (beta chain). The germline CDR1 and CDR2 sequences are SGDLS and YYNGEE. The CDR3 has 12 residues. Trimming removed 0 bases at V and 8 bases at J, with 7 bases between. Then a second PCR, running about 6 to 11 cycles, was carried out with a sample-barcoded 5' primer and a J-beta primer mix. Researchers report that a template-switch adaptor with 12 random nucleotides tagged each cDNA molecule. TCRdb re-called the 5' RACE reads through MiXCR, storing one row per CDR3 protein. Here the sample spans 450,000 to 700,000 distinct CDR3 sequences, roughly a quarter being singletons. The data stem from a study of blood T cells in healthy people across ages.

The TCR originated in a woman between 65 and 79 years old in good health. The genes are TRBV9 and TRBJ2-3, with D unclear. The sample comprised blood. The CDR3 sequence is CASSVDQTTQYF. DNA of the CDR3: TGTGCCAGCAGCGTAGATCAGACTACGCAGTATTTT.